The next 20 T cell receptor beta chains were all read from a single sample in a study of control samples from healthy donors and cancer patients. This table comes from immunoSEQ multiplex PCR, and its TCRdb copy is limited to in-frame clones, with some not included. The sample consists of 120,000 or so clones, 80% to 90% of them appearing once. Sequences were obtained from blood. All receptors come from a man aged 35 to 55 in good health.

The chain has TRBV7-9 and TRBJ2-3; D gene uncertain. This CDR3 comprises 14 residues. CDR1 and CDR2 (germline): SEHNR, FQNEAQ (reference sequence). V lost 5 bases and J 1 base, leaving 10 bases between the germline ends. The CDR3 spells CASSHPTRTDTQYF. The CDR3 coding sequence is TGTGCCAGCAGCCACCCAACACGCACAGATACGCAGTATTTT.

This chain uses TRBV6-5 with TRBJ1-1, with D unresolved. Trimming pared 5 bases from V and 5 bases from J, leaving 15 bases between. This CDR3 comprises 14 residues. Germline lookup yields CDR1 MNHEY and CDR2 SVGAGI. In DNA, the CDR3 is TGTGCCAGCAGTCGGGCCTCTCTGGGTACTGAAGCTTTCTTT. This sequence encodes CASSRASLGTEAFF.

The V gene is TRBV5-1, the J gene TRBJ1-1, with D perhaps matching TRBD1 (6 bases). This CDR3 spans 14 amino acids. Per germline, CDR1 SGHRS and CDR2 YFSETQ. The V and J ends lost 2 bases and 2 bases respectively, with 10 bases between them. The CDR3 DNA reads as TGCGCCAGCAGCTTAGGGGGGTTTAACACTGAAGCTTTCTTT. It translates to CASSLGGFNTEAFF.

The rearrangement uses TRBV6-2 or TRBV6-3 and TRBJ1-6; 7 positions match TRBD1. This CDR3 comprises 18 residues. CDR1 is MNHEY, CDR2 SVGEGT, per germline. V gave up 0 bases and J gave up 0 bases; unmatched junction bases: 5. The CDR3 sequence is CASSYSVGQSSYNSPLHF. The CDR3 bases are TGTGCCAGCAGTTACTCTGTGGGACAGAGCTCCTATAATTCACCCCTCCACTTT.

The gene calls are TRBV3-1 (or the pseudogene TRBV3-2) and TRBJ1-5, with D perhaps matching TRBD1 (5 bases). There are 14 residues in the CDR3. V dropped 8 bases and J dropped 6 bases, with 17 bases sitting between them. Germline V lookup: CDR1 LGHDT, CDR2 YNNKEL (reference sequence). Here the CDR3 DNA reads TGTGCCAGCCAGGCGTCAGGGCCCACTCAGCCCCAGCATTTT. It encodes CASQASGPTQPQHF.

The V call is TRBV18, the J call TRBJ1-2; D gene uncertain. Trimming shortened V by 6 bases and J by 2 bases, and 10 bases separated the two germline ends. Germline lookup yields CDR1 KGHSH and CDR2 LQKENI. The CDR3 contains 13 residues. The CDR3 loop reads CASSLGKNYGYTF. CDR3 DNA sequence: TGTGCCAGCTCGCTCGGGAAAAACTATGGCTACACCTTC.

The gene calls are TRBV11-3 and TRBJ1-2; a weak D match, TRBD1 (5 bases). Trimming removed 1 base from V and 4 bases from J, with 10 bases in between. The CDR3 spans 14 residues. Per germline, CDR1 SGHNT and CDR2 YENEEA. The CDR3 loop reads CASSLGGDGYGYTF. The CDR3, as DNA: TGTGCCAGCAGCTTAGGGGGGGACGGCTATGGCTACACCTTC.

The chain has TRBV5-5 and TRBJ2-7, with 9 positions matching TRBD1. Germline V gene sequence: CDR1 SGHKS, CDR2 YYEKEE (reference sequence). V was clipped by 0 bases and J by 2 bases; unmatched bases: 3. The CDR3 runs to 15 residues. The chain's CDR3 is CASSLGTGVTYEQYF. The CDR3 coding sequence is TGTGCCAGCAGCTTGGGGACAGGGGTTACCTACGAGCAGTACTTC.

The CDR3 loop is CASSEYGSGRTEAFF. CDR3 DNA sequence: TGTGCCAGCAGTGAATACGGGTCAGGGAGGACTGAAGCTTTCTTT. J is TRBJ1-1 and V is TRBV25-1; D might be TRBD1 (5 bases). Germline lookup yields CDR1 MGHDK and CDR2 SYGVNS. The CDR3 loop spans 15 amino acids. Trimming stripped 0 bases from V and 5 bases from J, with 13 bases between.

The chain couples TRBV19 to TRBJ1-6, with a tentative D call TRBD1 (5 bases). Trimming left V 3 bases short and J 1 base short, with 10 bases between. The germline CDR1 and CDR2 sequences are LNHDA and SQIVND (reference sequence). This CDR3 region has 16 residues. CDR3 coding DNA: TGTGCCAGTAGTATGGCGAGGGGATCCTATAATTCACCCCTCCACTTT. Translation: CASSMARGSYNSPLHF.

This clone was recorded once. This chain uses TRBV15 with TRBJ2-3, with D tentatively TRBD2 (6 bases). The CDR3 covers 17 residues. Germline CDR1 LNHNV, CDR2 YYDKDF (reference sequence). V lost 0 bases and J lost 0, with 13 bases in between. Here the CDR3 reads CATSRDPPGRSTDTQYF. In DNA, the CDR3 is TGTGCCACCAGCAGAGATCCACCAGGGAGGAGCACAGATACGCAGTATTTT. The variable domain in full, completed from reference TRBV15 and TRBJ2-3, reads DAMVIQNPRYQVTQFGKPVTLSCSQTLNHNVMYWYQQKSSQAPKLLFHYYDKDFNNEADTPDNFQSRRPNTSFCFLDIRSPGLGDTAMYLCATSRDPPGRSTDTQYFGPGTRLTVL.

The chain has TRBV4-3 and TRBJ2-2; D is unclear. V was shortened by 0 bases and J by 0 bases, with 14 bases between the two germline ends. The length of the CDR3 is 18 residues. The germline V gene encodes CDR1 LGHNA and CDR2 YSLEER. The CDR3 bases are TGCGCCAGCAGCCAAGAAGCCCCACAGAGTGCGAACACCGGGGAGCTGTTTTTT. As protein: CASSQEAPQSANTGELFF.

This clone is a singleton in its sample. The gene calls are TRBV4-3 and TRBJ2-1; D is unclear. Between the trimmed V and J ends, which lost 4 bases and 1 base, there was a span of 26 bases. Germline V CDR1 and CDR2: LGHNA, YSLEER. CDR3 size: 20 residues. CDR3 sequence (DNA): TGCGCCAGCAGCCTCAGCTACTTGGGTCCTACTACAAAATCCTACAATGAGCAGTTCTTC. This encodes CASSLSYLGPTTKSYNEQFF.

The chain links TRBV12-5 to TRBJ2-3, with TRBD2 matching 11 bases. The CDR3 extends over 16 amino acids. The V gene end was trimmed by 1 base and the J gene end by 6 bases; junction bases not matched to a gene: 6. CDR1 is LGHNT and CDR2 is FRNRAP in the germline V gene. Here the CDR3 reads CASGLGLAGLGDTQYF. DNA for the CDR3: TGTGCTAGTGGTTTGGGACTAGCGGGGTTGGGGGATACGCAGTATTTT.

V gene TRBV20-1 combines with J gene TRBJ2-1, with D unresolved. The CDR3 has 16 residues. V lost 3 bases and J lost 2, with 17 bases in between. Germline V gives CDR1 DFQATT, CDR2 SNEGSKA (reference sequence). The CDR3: CSASTGLELTYNEQFF. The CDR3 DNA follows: TGCAGTGCTAGTACCGGGTTGGAACTAACCTACAATGAGCAGTTCTTC.

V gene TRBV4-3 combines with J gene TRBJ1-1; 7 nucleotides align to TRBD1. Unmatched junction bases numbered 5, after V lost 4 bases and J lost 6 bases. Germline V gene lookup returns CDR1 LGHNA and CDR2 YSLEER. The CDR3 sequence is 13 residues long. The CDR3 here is CASSPYRGAEAFF. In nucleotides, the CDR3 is TGCGCCAGCAGCCCCTACAGGGGTGCTGAAGCTTTCTTT.

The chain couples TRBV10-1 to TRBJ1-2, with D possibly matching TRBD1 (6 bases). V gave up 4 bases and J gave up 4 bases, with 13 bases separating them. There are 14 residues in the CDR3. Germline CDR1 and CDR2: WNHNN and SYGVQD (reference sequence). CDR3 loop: CASSAGGESYGYTF. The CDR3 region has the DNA TGCGCCAGCAGTGCGGGGGGCGAGAGCTATGGCTACACCTTC.

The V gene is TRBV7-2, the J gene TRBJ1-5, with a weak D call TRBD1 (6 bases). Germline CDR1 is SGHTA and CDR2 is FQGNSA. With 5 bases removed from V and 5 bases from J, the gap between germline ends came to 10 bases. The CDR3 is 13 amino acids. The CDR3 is CASSRTVDQPQHF. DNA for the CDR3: TGTGCCAGCAGCCGGACAGTAGATCAGCCCCAGCATTTT.

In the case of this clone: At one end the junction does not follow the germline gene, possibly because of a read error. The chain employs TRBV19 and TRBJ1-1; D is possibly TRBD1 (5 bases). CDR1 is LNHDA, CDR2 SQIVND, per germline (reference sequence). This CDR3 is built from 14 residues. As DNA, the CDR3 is TGTGCCAGTAGGATAGGGGTTTTGGGAACTGAAGCTTTCTTT. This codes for CASRIGVLGTEAFF. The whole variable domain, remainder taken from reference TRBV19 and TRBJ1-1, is DGGITQSPKYLFRKEGQNVTLSCEQNLNHDAMYWYRQDPGQGLRLIYYSQIVNDFQKGDIAEGYSVSREKKESFPLTVTSAQKNPTAFYLCASRIGVLGTEAFFGQGTRLTVV.

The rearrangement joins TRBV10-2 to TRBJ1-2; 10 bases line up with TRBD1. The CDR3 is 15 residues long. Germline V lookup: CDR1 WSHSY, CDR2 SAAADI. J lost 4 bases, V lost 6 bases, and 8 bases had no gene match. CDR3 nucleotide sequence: TGCGCCAGCAGCGCCGGGACAGGGGCTGTCTATGGCTACACCTTC. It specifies CASSAGTGAVYGYTF.